A selection of T cell receptor beta chains follows, all from one sample in a study of CD8 T cells in ankylosing spondylitis. TCRdb re-called the 5' RACE reads with MiXCR, one entry per CDR3 protein. The table includes over 400,000 distinct CDR3 sequences, around 26% detected once. The source material was blood, either unsorted or a sorted T cell fraction (not recorded which). These receptors were collected from a male donor with ankylosing spondylitis. Each CDR3 is given with its conserved first and last residue. The order of the fields is D gene, J gene, V gene, clone size, CDR3 protein, CDR3 DNA. The D gene is left open where the match is weak. Rows may omit the clone size; those that give it use once, few, many or a size class.

>-|TRBJ2-1|TRBV20-1|-
CSAREGGGDNEQFF
TGCAGTGCTAGGGAAGGGGGAGGAGACAATGAGCAGTTCTTC
>-|TRBJ2-7|TRBV12-3/TRBV12-4|-
CASGRGGSVSEQYF
TGTGCCAGCGGCAGGGGCGGGAGCGTAAGCGAGCAGTACTTC
>-|TRBJ1-5|TRBV25-1|few
CASSVGGDQPQHF
TGTGCCAGCAGTGTGGGCGGTGATCAGCCCCAGCATTTT
>-|TRBJ2-3|TRBV10-3|few
CAISEFQADTQYF
TGTGCCATCAGTGAGTTTCAAGCAGATACGCAGTATTTT
>TRBD1|TRBJ2-1|TRBV5-1|-
CASSLLGTGGNEQFF
TGCGCCAGCAGCTTGCTCGGGACAGGGGGCAATGAGCAGTTCTTC
>-|TRBJ1-4|TRBV20-1|-
CSASATGLTNEKLFF
TGCAGTGCTAGCGCCACAGGGCTAACTAATGAAAAACTGTTTTTT
>-|TRBJ2-3|TRBV4-1|-
CASSQSGTPSTDTQYF
TGCGCCAGCAGCCAGTCCGGGACACCTAGCACAGATACGCAGTATTTT
>-|TRBJ2-2|TRBV5-1|many
CASSLGAANTGELFF
TGTGCCAGCAGCTTAGGGGCAGCGAACACCGGGGAGCTGTTTTTT
>TRBD1|TRBJ2-7|TRBV20-1|few
CSARDPGQTYDEQYF
TGCAGTGCTAGGGACCCGGGACAGACATACGATGAGCAGTACTTC
>-|TRBJ1-1|TRBV20-1|-
CSADPAGVETEAFF
TGCAGTGCTGATCCTGCGGGGGTCGAAACTGAAGCTTTCTTT
>-|TRBJ2-1|TRBV6-5|-
CASSYSPPGGVYNEQFF
TGTGCCAGCAGTTACAGCCCCCCCGGCGGGGTATACAATGAGCAGTTCTTC
>TRBD2|TRBJ2-1|TRBV6-1|few
CASSVPTSRYNEQFF
TGTGCCAGCAGTGTTCCGACTAGCCGCTACAATGAGCAGTTCTTC
>-|TRBJ2-1|TRBV27|few
CASTMTYGRREQFF
TGTGCCAGCACTATGACATACGGGCGTCGTGAGCAGTTCTTC
>TRBD1|TRBJ2-2|TRBV5-1|-
CASSSLDRDTGELFF
TGCGCCAGCAGCTCACTGGACAGGGACACCGGGGAGCTGTTTTTT
>-|TRBJ1-2|TRBV4-1|-
CASSQPDRNYGYTF
TGCGCCAGCAGCCAACCGGACAGAAACTATGGCTACACCTTC
>TRBD2|TRBJ2-1|TRBV9|-
CASSVLAGGHEQFF
TGTGCCAGCAGCGTCTTAGCGGGAGGACATGAGCAGTTCTTC
>-|TRBJ1-4|TRBV12-3/TRBV12-4|few
CASALGEKLFF
TGTGCCAGCGCCCTGGGGGAAAAACTGTTTTTT